This paragraph covers one T cell receptor beta chain sequence. Its antigen is undetermined. PCR was performed using 60 Vbeta and 13 Jbeta primers. Assay: immunoSEQ multiplex PCR; the TCRdb copy retains only in-frame clones and omits some. The sample lists about 150,000 clones; roughly 70% were seen once. The data originate from a study of cytomegalovirus exposure and HLA in healthy donors. Study outcomes and limitations: Differences between HLA loci emerged in a later analysis of TCR association rates, with DRB1 most and HLA-C fewest. There were some public TCRs occurring in many donors, but most TCR sequences were rare. Cytomegalovirus status was reportedly diagnosed by the classifier with high specificity and sensitivity.

The CDR3 consists of 14 residues. Germline V gene data show CDR1 as SGHTA and CDR2 as FQGTGA. Trimming removed 6 bases from V and 3 bases from J; junction bases left unmatched: 6. Material for sequencing was PBMCs. The receptor was isolated from a man between 60 and 70 years old in good health and CMV-seronegative. The V call is TRBV7-3, the J call TRBJ2-5, with TRBD1 identical over 8 bases. The CDR3 coding sequence is TGTGCCAGCAGTTTGACAGGGGACGAAGAGACCCAGTACTTC. It is translated as CASSLTGDEETQYF.